A selection of T cell receptor beta chains follows, all from one sample in a study of blood T cells in healthy people across ages. TCRdb redid the calling of the 5' RACE reads with MiXCR, one entry per CDR3 protein. The sample consists of about 810,000 distinct CDR3 sequences, under 40% of them appearing once. The sample comprised blood. These receptors were taken from a man aged 18 to 30 in good health. Each CDR3 is given with its conserved first and last residue. D genes are given only for firm matches. Clone size, where shown, is once, few, many, or a class for clones that have expanded.

clone size	D gene	J gene	CDR3 length	V gene	CDR3 protein	CDR3 DNA
many	TRBD1	TRBJ2-7	15	TRBV4-2	CASRSRQGSSYEQYF	TGTGCCAGCAGATCCAGACAGGGAAGTAGCTACGAGCAGTACTTC
-	TRBD2	TRBJ2-1	17	TRBV7-9	CASSLEGGATTYNEQFF	TGTGCCAGCAGCTTAGAGGGAGGGGCCACCACCTACAATGAGCAGTTCTTC
-	-	TRBJ1-2	16	TRBV18	CASSIEPHEGFYGYTF	TGTGCCAGCTCAATCGAGCCGCATGAAGGGTTTTATGGCTACACCTTC
-	TRBD1	TRBJ1-6	15	TRBV2	CASREDRLRYSPLHF	TGCGCCAGCAGAGAGGACAGGCTCCGATATTCACCCCTCCACTTT
many	TRBD2	TRBJ2-3	17	TRBV12-5	CASGLSSGGTIGDTQYF	TGTGCTAGTGGTTTGAGCAGCGGGGGAACGATAGGGGATACGCAGTATTTT
-	-	TRBJ1-2	18	TRBV12-3/TRBV12-4	CASRSLRAAERTNYGYTF	TGTGCCAGCAGATCGCTGAGGGCCGCCGAGAGGACTAACTATGGCTACACCTTC
many	-	TRBJ2-7	16	TRBV12-3/TRBV12-4	CASSHTAGMNPYEQYF	TGTGCCAGCAGCCATACCGCCGGGATGAACCCCTACGAGCAGTACTTC
-	-	TRBJ2-2	12	TRBV2	CAGGGNTGELFF	TGTGCGGGAGGGGGCAACACCGGGGAGCTGTTTTTT
-	-	TRBJ1-1	12	TRBV29-1	CSVKAGNTEAFF	TGCAGCGTAAAGGCCGGGAACACTGAAGCTTTCTTT
-	TRBD1	TRBJ1-6	15	TRBV9	CASSAPGTDNSPPHF	TGTGCCAGCAGCGCTCCCGGGACAGATAATTCACCCCCCCACTTT
-	-	TRBJ2-7	15	TRBV4-1	CASSQDRTGIYEQYF	TGCGCCAGCAGCCAAGATCGAACAGGGATCTACGAGCAGTACTTC
-	-	TRBJ2-1	11	TRBV20-1	CSFRERETQFF	TGCAGTTTCAGGGAGCGTGAGACCCAGTTCTTC
-	-	TRBJ1-2	17	TRBV5-1	CASSLGEEVGGQYGYTF	TGCGCCAGCAGCCTGGGCGAAGAGGTCGGAGGTCAATATGGCTACACCTTC
-	TRBD1	TRBJ2-7	14	TRBV18	CASSLPGQVREQYF	TGTGCCAGCTCGCTGCCGGGACAGGTTCGCGAGCAGTACTTC
-	-	TRBJ1-5	15	TRBV27	CASTPRAGPGQPQHF	TGTGCCAGCACTCCCCGGGCAGGGCCGGGTCAGCCCCAGCATTTT
few	-	TRBJ1-2	12	TRBV5-1	CASSTSGEGYTF	TGCGCCAGCAGCACCTCAGGGGAGGGCTACACCTTC
few	-	TRBJ2-2	17	TRBV5-1	CASSLVAGAPNTGELFF	TGCGCCAGCAGCTTGGTCGCGGGGGCCCCGAACACCGGGGAGCTGTTTTTT
few	-	TRBJ2-7	14	TRBV6-5	CASSGGRIAYEQYF	TGTGCCAGCAGTGGAGGTCGGATCGCCTACGAGCAGTACTTC
-	-	TRBJ2-7	14	TRBV3-1	CASSQEGTSHEQYF	TGTGCCAGCAGCCAAGAGGGGACAAGCCACGAGCAGTACTTC
few	-	TRBJ2-7	14	TRBV6-1	CASRSTALTYEQYF	TGTGCCAGCAGATCGACAGCGTTAACCTACGAGCAGTACTTC
-	-	TRBJ1-1	13	TRBV6-6	CACSYVMNTEAFF	TGTGCCTGCAGTTACGTAATGAACACTGAAGCTTTCTTT
-	TRBD1	TRBJ1-5	15	TRBV12-3/TRBV12-4	CASSPGTGMGQPQHF	TGTGCCAGCAGTCCCGGGACAGGGATGGGTCAGCCCCAGCATTTT
-	-	TRBJ1-4	14	TRBV5-1	CASSYVPNNEKLFF	TGCGCCAGCAGTTATGTGCCGAACAATGAAAAACTGTTTTTT
-	-	TRBJ2-5	14	TRBV7-2	CASNLALGQETQYF	TGTGCCAGCAACTTAGCCCTCGGCCAAGAGACCCAGTACTTC
-	TRBD1	TRBJ2-3	15	TRBV12-3/TRBV12-4	CASSAPGTGVNTQYF	TGTGCCAGCAGTGCCCCCGGGACAGGGGTAAATACGCAGTATTTT
-	-	TRBJ2-6	18	TRBV5-4	CASSLPSGGLSGANVLTF	TGTGCCAGCAGCTTACCTAGTGGGGGGCTCTCTGGGGCCAACGTCCTGACTTTC
-	TRBD2	TRBJ2-1	15	TRBV27	CASSPGTISYNEQFF	TGTGCCAGCAGTCCCGGGACTATCTCCTACAATGAGCAGTTCTTC
-	TRBD2	TRBJ2-7	16	TRBV7-2	CASSLVVSGGVYEQYF	TGTGCCAGCAGCTTAGTAGTAAGCGGGGGGGTCTACGAGCAGTACTTC
-	TRBD1	TRBJ1-6	16	TRBV23-1	CASSHAGTGGRSPLHF	TGCGCCAGCAGTCACGCCGGGACAGGGGGGCGATCACCCCTCCACTTT